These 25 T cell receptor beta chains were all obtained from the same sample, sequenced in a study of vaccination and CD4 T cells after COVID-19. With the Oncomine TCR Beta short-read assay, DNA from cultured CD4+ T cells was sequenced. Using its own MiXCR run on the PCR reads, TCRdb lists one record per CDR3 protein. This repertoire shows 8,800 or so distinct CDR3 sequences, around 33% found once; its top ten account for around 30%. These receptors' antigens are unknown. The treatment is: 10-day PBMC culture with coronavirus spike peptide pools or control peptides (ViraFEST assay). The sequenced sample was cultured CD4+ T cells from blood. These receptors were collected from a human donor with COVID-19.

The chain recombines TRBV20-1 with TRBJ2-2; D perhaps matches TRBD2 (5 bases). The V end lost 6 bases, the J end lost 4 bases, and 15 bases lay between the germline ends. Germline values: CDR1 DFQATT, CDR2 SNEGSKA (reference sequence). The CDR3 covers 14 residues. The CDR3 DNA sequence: TGCAGTGCCGGAGGCGGTCTAGGCACCGGGGAGCTGTTTTTT. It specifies CSAGGGLGTGELFF.

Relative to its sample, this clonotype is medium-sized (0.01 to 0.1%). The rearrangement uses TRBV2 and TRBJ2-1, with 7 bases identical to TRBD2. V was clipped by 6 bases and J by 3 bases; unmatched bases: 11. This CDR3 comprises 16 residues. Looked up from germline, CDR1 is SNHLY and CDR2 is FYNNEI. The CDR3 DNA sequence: TGTGCCAGCAGACAAAGCGGGGTCGACTTCTACAATGAGCAGTTCTTC. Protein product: CASRQSGVDFYNEQFF.

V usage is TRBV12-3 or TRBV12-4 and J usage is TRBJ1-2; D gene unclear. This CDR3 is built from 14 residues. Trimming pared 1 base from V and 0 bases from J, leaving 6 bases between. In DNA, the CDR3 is TGTGCCAGCAGTTTAGGCAGTTCTAACTATGGCTACACCTTC. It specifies CASSLGSSNYGYTF.

The CDR3 DNA follows: TGTGCCAGCAGCTTGGGTCTTACGGGGAAAGGAGGCTACACCTTC. Protein sequence: CASSLGLTGKGGYTF. The V and J genes are TRBV11-1 and TRBJ1-2; D not certain. This CDR3 is 15 amino acids long. Trimming took off 3 bases at V and 8 bases at J, with 19 bases between the two ends. Germline CDR1 is SGHAT and CDR2 is FQDESV (reference sequence).

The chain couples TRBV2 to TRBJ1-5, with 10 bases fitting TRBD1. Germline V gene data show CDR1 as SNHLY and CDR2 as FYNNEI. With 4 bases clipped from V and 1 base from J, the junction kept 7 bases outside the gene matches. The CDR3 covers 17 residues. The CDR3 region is CASSGDRGQLSNQPQHF. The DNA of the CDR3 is TGTGCCAGCAGTGGTGACAGGGGGCAATTGAGCAATCAGCCCCAGCATTTT.

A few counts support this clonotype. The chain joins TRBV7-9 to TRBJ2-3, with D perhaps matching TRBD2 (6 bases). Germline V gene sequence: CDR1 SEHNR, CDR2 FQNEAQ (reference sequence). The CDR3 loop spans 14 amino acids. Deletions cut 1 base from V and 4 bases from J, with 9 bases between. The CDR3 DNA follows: TGTGCCAGCAGCTTAGACCAGCGGGCAGATACGCAGTATTTT. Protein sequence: CASSLDQRADTQYF.

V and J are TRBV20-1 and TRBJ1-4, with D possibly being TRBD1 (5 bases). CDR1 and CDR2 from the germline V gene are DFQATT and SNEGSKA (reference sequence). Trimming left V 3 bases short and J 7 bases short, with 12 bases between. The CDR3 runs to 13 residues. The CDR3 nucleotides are TGCAGTGCTAGGCAGGGTTCGGGTGAAAAACTGTTTTTT. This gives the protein CSARQGSGEKLFF.

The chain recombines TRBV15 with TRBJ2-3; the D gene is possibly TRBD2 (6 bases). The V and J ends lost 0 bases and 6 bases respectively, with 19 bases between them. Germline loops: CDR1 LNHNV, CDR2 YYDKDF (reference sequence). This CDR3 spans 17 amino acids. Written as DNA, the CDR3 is TGTGCCACCAGCAGAGATAGTGGGCGGGGCTCAGGCGATACGCAGTATTTT. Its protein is CATSRDSGRGSGDTQYF.

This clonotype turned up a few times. CDR3 loop: CASSPGDRTNQPQHF. The CDR3 DNA reads TGTGCCAGCAGCCCCGGGGACAGAACGAATCAGCCCCAGCATTTT. The chain joins TRBV9 to TRBJ1-5; 7 bases line up with TRBD1. The CDR3 contains 15 residues. Per germline, CDR1 SGDLS and CDR2 YYNGEE. V was pared by 4 bases and J by 4 bases, with 8 bases of the junction left unmatched.

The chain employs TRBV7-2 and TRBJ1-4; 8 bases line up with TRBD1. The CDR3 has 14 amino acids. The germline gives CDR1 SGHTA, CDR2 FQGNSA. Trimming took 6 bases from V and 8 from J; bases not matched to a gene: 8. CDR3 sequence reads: CASRLGQAGEKLFF. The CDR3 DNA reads TGTGCCAGCAGATTGGGACAGGCGGGAGAAAAACTGTTTTTT.

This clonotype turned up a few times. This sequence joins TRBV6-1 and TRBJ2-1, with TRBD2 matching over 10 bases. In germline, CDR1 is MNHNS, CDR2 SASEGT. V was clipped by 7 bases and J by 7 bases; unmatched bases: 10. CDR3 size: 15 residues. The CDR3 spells CASTRGGSGGNEQFF. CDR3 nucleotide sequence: TGTGCCAGCACTAGAGGGGGTAGCGGGGGGAATGAGCAGTTCTTC.

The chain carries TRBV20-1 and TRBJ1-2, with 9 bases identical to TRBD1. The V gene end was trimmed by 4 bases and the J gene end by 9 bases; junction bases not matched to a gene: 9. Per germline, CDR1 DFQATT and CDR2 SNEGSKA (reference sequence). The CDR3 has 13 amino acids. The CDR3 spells CSAITGTGRRYTF. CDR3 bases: TGCAGTGCTATAACCGGGACAGGGAGGCGCTACACCTTC.

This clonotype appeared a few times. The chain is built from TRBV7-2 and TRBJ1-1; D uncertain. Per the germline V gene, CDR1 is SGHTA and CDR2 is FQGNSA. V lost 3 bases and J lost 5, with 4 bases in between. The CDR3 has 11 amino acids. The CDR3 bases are TGTGCCAGCAGCTTTCCGACTGAAGCTTTCTTT. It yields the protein CASSFPTEAFF.

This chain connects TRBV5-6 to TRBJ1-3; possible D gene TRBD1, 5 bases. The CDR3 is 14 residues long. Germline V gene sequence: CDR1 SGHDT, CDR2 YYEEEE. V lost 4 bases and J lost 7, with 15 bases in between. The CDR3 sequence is CASSPRGPGNTIYF. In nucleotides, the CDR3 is TGTGCCAGCAGCCCTAGGGGCCCGGGGAACACCATATATTTT.

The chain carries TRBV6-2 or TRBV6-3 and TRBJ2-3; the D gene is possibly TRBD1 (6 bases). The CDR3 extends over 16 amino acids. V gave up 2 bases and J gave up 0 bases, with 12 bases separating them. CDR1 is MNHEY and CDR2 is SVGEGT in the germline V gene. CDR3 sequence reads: CASSYDAGASTDTQYF. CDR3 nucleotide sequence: TGTGCCAGCAGTTACGATGCAGGGGCAAGCACAGATACGCAGTATTTT.

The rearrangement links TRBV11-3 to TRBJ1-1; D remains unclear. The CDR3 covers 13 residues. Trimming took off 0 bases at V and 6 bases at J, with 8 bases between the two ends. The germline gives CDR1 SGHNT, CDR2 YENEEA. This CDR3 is CASSLESLSEAFF. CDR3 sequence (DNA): TGTGCCAGCAGCTTAGAGAGCCTGTCTGAAGCTTTCTTT.

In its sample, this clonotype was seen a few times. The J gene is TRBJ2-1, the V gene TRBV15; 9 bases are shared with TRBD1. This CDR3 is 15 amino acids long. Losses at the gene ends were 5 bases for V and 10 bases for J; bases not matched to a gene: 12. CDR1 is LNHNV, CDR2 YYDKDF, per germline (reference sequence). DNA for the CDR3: TGTGCCACCAGCTTCGGGACAGGGACCCAACGGGAGCAGTTCTTC. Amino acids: CATSFGTGTQREQFF.

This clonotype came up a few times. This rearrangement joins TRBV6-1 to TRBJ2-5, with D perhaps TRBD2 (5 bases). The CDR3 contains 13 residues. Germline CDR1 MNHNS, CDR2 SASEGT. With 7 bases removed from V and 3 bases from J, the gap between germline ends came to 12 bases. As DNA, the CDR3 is TGTGCCAGCACCTCATCCGGGGAAGAGACCCAGTACTTC. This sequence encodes CASTSSGEETQYF.

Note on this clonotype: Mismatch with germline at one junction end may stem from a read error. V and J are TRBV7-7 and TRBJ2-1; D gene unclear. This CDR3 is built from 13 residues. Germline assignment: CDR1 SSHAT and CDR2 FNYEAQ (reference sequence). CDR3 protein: CASSLRVGSEQFF. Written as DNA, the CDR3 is TGTGCTAGCAGCTTACGGGTTGGTTCGGAGCAGTTCTTC. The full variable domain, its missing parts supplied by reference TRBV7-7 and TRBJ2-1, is GAGVSQSPRYKVTKRGQDVTLRCDPISSHATLYWYQQALGQGPEFLTYFNYEAQPDKSGLPSDRFSAERPEGSISTLTIQRTEQRDSAMYRCASSLRVGSEQFFGPGTRLTVL.

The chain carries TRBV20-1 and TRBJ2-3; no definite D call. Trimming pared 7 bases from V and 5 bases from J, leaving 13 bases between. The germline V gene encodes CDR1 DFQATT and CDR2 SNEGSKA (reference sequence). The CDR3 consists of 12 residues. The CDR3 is CSGRSAVDTQYF. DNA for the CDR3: TGCAGTGGCAGATCCGCGGTAGATACGCAGTATTTT.

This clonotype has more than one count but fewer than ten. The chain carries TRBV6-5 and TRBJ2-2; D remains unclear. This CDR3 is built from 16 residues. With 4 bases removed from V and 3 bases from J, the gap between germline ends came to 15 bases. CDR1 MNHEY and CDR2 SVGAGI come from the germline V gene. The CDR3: CASSFHAVRDTGELFF. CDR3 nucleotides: TGTGCCAGCAGTTTTCACGCAGTAAGGGACACCGGGGAGCTGTTTTTT.

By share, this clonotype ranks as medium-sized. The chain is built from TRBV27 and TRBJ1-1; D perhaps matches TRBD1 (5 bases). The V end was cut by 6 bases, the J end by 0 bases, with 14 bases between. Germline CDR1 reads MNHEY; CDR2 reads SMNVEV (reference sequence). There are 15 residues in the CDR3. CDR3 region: CASSLGARMNTEAFF. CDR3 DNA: TGTGCCAGCAGCCTAGGGGCGAGAATGAACACTGAAGCTTTCTTT.

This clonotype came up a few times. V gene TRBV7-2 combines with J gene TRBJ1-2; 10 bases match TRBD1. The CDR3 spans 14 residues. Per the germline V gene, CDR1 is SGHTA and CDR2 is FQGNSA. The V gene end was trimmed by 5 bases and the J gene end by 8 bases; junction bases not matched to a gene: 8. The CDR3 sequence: CASSVDRGLIGYTF. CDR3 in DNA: TGTGCCAGCAGCGTCGACAGGGGGCTAATAGGCTACACCTTC. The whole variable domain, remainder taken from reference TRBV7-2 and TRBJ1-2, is GAGVSQSPSNKVTEKGKDVELRCDPISGHTALYWYRQSLGQGLEFLIYFQGNSAPDKSGLPSDRFSAERTGGSVSTLTIQRTQQEDSAVYLCASSVDRGLIGYTFGSGTRLTVV.

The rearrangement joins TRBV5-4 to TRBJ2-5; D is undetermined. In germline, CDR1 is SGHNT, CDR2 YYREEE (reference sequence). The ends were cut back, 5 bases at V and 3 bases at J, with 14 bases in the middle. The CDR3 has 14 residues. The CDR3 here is CASRRAVQEETQYF. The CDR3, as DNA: TGTGCCAGCAGGCGTGCGGTTCAGGAAGAGACCCAGTACTTC.

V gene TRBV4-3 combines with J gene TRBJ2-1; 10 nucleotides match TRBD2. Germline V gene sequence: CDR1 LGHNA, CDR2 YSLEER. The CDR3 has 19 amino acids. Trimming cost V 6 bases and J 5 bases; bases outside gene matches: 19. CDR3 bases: TGCGCCAGCAGTCCCAAGATAATTCCCCTTAGCGGGGGGAACAATGAGCAGTTCTTC. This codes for CASSPKIIPLSGGNNEQFF.